This T cell receptor beta chain comes out of a study of cytomegalovirus exposure and HLA in healthy donors. Study-wide points: Researchers catalogued under 200 TCR beta chains as cytomegalovirus-associated. V- and J-gene trimming in TCR beta was tied to a missense DCLRE1C variant by an analysis performed later. Presence/absence comparisons presumed near-even sequencing depth among donors.

Comment on this clone: Its antigen is not identified.

It was with 60 Vbeta and 13 Jbeta primers that the PCR ran. Some clones are missing from TCRdb's copy, which holds only in-frame ones; the method was immunoSEQ multiplex PCR. There are roughly 140,000 clones in the sample; 60% to 80% occur only once, and 1.5% to 2% lies in the top ten. Sequenced material: PBMCs. This TCR derives from a woman aged 25 to 45 in good health and CMV-seronegative.

CDR3 coding DNA: TGTGCCAGCAGTTACTCGGGAGATGAGCAGTTCTTC. This sequence encodes CASSYSGDEQFF. This rearrangement joins TRBV6-5 to TRBJ2-1; a weak D match, TRBD2 (5 bases). The V end was cut by 0 bases, the J end by 8 bases, with 5 bases between. The CDR3 runs to 12 residues. The V gene's germline CDR1 is MNHEY and CDR2 SVGAGI.